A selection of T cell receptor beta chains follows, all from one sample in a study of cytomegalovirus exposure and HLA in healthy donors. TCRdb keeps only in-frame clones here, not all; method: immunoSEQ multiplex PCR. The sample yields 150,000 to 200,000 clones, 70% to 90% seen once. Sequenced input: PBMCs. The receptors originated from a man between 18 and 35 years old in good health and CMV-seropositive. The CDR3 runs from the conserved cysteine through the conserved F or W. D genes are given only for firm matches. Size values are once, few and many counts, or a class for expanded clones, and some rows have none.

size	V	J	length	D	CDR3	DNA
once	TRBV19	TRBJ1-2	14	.	CATTGDTWDYGYTF	TGTGCCACCACCGGGGACACCTGGGACTATGGCTACACCTTC
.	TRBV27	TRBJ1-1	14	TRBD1	CATQGIGAYPEAFF	TGTGCCACACAGGGGATAGGGGCCTACCCGGAAGCTTTCTTT
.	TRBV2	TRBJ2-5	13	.	CASGDSKTETQYF	TGTGCCAGCGGGGACTCTAAGACCGAGACCCAGTACTTC
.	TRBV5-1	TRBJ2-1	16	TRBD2	CASSLERPSGPNEQFF	TGCGCCAGCAGCTTGGAAAGGCCTAGCGGCCCCAATGAGCAGTTCTTC
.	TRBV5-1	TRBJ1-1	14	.	CASSPAVPGTEAFF	TGCGCCAGCAGCCCAGCAGTCCCCGGGACTGAAGCTTTCTTT
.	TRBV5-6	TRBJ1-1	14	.	CASSPDRANTEAFF	TGTGCCAGCAGCCCGGACAGAGCGAACACTGAAGCTTTCTTT
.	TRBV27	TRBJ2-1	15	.	CASSPTIGYTRPLLF	TGTGCCAGCAGTCCCACAATCGGGTATACTAGACCGCTGCTCTTC
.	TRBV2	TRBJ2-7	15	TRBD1	CASRAESGQEGEQYF	TGTGCCAGCAGGGCCGAATCGGGACAGGAGGGCGAGCAGTACTTC
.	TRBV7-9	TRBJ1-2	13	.	CASSSWTLYGYTF	TGTGCCAGCAGCTCTTGGACACTCTATGGCTACACCTTC
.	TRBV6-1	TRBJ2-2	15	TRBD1	CASSQGQGVTGELFF	TGTGCCAGCTCCCAGGGACAGGGGGTCACCGGGGAGCTGTTTTTT
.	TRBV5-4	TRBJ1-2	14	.	CASSLAHREGGYTF	TGTGCCAGCAGCTTAGCTCACAGGGAAGGTGGCTACACCTTC
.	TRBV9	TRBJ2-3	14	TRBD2	CASNAGRDTDTQYF	TGTGCCAGCAACGCGGGGAGGGACACAGATACGCAGTATTTT
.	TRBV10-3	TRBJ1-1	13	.	CAISGTVETEAFF	TGTGCCATCAGCGGGACTGTGGAGACTGAAGCTTTCTTT
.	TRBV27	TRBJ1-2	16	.	CASSFRTASMNYGYTF	TGTGCCAGCAGTTTCCGGACAGCAAGCATGAACTATGGCTACACCTTC
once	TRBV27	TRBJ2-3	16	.	CASSLKVWGRTDTQYF	TGTGCCAGCAGTTTAAAGGTCTGGGGGCGGACAGATACGCAGTATTTT
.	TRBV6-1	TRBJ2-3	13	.	CATGTSSPDTQYF	TGTGCCACCGGTACTAGCTCACCAGATACGCAGTATTTT
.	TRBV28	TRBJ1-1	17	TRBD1	CASSFVLGGARGTEAFF	TGTGCCAGCAGTTTCGTTTTAGGGGGCGCGAGGGGCACTGAAGCTTTCTTT
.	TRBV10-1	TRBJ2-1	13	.	CASSRTRMGEQFF	TGCGCCAGCAGTCGTACTAGAATGGGTGAGCAGTTCTTC
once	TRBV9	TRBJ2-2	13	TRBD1	CASSRQGTGELFF	TGTGCCAGCAGCAGACAGGGGACCGGGGAGCTGTTTTTT
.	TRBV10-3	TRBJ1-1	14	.	CAISEPMTRLEAFF	TGTGCCATCAGTGAGCCCATGACCCGACTAGAAGCTTTCTTT
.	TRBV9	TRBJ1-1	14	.	CASSVAGADTEAFF	TGTGCCAGCAGCGTAGCAGGGGCCGACACTGAAGCTTTCTTT
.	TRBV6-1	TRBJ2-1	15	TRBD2	CASSWVSGGYNEQFF	TGTGCCAGCAGCTGGGTAAGCGGGGGCTACAATGAGCAGTTCTTC
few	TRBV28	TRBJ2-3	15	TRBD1	CASINRGVGTDTQYF	TGTGCCAGCATCAACAGGGGCGTAGGCACAGATACGCAGTATTTT
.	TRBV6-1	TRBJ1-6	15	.	CASSEAFGGNSPLHF	TGTGCCAGCAGTGAAGCCTTCGGGGGTAATTCACCCCTCCACTTT
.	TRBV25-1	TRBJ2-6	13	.	CASSFPGANVLTF	TGTGCCAGCAGCTTTCCTGGGGCCAACGTCCTGACTTTC
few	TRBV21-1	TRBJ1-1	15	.	CASSDSATEDTEAFF	TGTGCCAGCAGCGATTCGGCCACGGAGGACACTGAAGCTTTCTTT
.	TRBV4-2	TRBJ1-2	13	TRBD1	CASSQQGAGGYTF	TGTGCCAGCAGCCAACAGGGGGCTGGAGGCTACACCTTC
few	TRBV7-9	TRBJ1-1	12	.	CASSLRGTEAFF	TGTGCCAGCAGCCTCAGGGGAACTGAAGCTTTCTTT
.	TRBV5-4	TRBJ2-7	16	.	CASSPWVLRSDSEQYF	TGTGCCAGCAGCCCGTGGGTCCTGAGATCAGACTCCGAGCAGTACTTC
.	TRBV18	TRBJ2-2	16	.	CASSLQGTTNTGELFF	TGTGCCAGCTCACTTCAGGGCACTACGAACACCGGGGAGCTGTTTTTT
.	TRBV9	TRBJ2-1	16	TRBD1	CASSVGGTGSYNEQFF	TGTGCCAGCAGCGTAGGAGGGACAGGGTCCTACAATGAGCAGTTCTTC
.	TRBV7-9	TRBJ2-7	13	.	CASSYQWPREQYF	TGTGCCAGCAGCTATCAGTGGCCGAGGGAGCAGTACTTC
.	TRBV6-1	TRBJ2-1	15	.	CASSIDRIRYNEQFF	TGTGCCAGCAGCATCGACAGGATAAGATACAATGAGCAGTTCTTC
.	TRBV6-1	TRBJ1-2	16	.	CASSEGRTTSNYGYTF	TGTGCCAGCAGTGAGGGACGGACTACTAGTAACTATGGCTACACCTTC
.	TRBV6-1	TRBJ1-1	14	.	CASKDPWEASEAFF	TGTGCCAGCAAGGACCCATGGGAGGCATCTGAAGCTTTCTTT
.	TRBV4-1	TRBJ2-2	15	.	CASSQDGTPTGELFF	TGCGCCAGCAGCCAAGACGGGACACCCACCGGGGAGCTGTTTTTT
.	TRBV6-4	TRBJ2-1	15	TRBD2	CASSDGSSGGNEQFF	TGTGCCAGCAGTGACGGGTCTAGCGGGGGCAATGAGCAGTTCTTC
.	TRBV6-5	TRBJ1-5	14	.	CASSSRGQNQPQHF	TGTGCCAGCAGCTCCAGGGGCCAAAATCAGCCCCAGCATTTT
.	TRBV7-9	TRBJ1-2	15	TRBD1	CSSSQRRDRAGGYTF	TGTTCCAGCAGCCAGCGAAGGGACAGGGCAGGTGGCTACACCTTC
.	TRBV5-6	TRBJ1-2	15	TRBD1	CASSLKGTGTYGYTF	TGTGCCAGCAGCTTGAAGGGGACAGGAACCTATGGCTACACCTTC
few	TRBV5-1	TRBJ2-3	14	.	CASSLQGFTDTQYF	TGCGCCAGCAGCTTGCAGGGGTTCACAGATACGCAGTATTTT
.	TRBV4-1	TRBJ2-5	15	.	CASSQEGRVQETQYF	TGCGCCAGCAGCCAAGAGGGCAGAGTTCAAGAGACCCAGTACTTC
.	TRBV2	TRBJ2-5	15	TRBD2	CATEGAGGPRETQYF	TGTGCCACGGAAGGGGCGGGGGGGCCGAGGGAGACCCAGTACTTC
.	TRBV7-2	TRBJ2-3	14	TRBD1	CASWGQGAGDTQYF	TGTGCCAGCTGGGGACAGGGGGCGGGAGATACGCAGTATTTT
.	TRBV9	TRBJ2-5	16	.	CASSGRGQYFDETQYF	TGTGCCAGCAGCGGCCGGGGTCAGTATTTTGACGAGACCCAGTACTTC
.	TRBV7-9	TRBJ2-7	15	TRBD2	CSSSFRGAGEHEQYF	TGTTCCAGCAGCTTCCGGGGCGCGGGGGAACACGAGCAGTACTTC
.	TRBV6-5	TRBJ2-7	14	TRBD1	CASSTRDRGDEQYF	TGTGCCAGCAGTACCCGAGACAGGGGCGACGAGCAGTACTTC
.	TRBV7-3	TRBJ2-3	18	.	CASSPGPRGGGATDTQYF	TGTGCCAGCAGCCCCGGCCCGAGGGGAGGGGGGGCCACAGATACGCAGTATTTT
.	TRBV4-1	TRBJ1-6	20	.	CASSRQTDNPSSSYNSPLHF	TGCGCCAGCAGCAGACAGACCGATAACCCCTCGAGCTCCTATAATTCACCCCTCCACTTT
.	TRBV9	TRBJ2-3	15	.	CASSAAGADTDTQYF	TGTGCCAGCAGTGCCGCGGGGGCTGACACAGATACGCAGTATTTT
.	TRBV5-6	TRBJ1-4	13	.	CASSFSLNEKLFF	TGTGCCAGCAGCTTTAGTCTTAATGAAAAACTGTTTTTT
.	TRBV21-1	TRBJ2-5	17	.	CASSKGGSGGSGETQYF	TGTGCCAGCAGCAAAGGCGGAAGCGGGGGGTCTGGAGAGACCCAGTACTTC
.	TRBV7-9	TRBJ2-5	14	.	CASSFYVPRETQYF	TGTGCCAGCAGCTTCTACGTCCCGAGGGAGACCCAGTACTTC
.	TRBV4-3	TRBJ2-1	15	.	CASSQEASSYNEQFF	TGCGCCAGCAGCCAAGAGGCTAGCTCCTACAATGAGCAGTTCTTC
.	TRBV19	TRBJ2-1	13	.	CASSIGAGYEQFF	TGTGCCAGTAGTATAGGGGCGGGGTATGAGCAGTTCTTC